These T cell receptor beta chains were read from a single sample in a study of blood T cell repertoires in COVID-19. Data came from immunoSEQ multiplex PCR; TCRdb stores just in-frame clones and leaves some out. The repertoire holds 400,000 to 450,000 clones, with around 88% as singletons. Sequenced: peripheral blood. These receptors were obtained from a woman in her forties or fifties with COVID-19, enrolled during active disease. Both conserved end residues are trimmed from each CDR3. Each record gives: J gene, V gene, CDR3 protein.

>TRBJ1-5|TRBV19
ASSTGQVRGAQH
>TRBJ2-1|TRBV7-2
ASSLAIALYNEQF
>TRBJ1-6|TRBV24-1
ATSGTGNSPLH
>TRBJ1-4|TRBV5-1
ASSLERPTEKLF
>TRBJ2-7|TRBV9
ASSSHGKVGEQY
>TRBJ2-2|TRBV5-1
ASSLQFGDTGELF
>TRBJ2-1|TRBV6-5
ASSRYNEQF
>TRBJ2-7|TRBV10-3
AISESQGGRGEQY
>TRBJ2-7|TRBV5-1
ASSLDRPYEQY
>TRBJ2-7|TRBV21-1
ASSPPTSGGEYEQY
>TRBJ1-6|TRBV27
ASRAGNPRNNSPLH
>TRBJ2-3|TRBV5-1
ASSLAGIADTQY
>TRBJ2-4|TRBV18
ASSSGGSKNIQY
>TRBJ2-1|TRBV3-1/TRBV3-2
ASSPLAGDEQF
>TRBJ2-6|TRBV27
ATLGAGANVLT
>TRBJ2-3|TRBV29-1
SVLYRDLKRGPTDTQY
>TRBJ2-7|TRBV7-9
ASSSGGSYEQY
>TRBJ1-5|TRBV6-5
ASRTGQGNQPQH
>TRBJ1-1|TRBV5-4
ASSFAGQLNTEAF
>TRBJ1-5|TRBV2
ASSEQTGSNQPQH
>TRBJ1-3|TRBV3-1/TRBV3-2
ASSPDRAGNTIY
>TRBJ2-7|TRBV7-6
ASSLEATASYEQY
>TRBJ2-4|TRBV13
ASSPTGTSGGAAKNIQY
>TRBJ1-4|TRBV5-5
ASSPRPQGNEKLF
>TRBJ1-3|TRBV11-2
ASSLSELAGNTIY
>TRBJ1-1|TRBV7-6
ASTLGGNTEAF
>TRBJ2-7|TRBV6-5
ASSPKRTSGGEQY